Shown below are 9 T cell receptor beta chains from a single sample sequenced in a study of control samples from healthy donors and cancer patients. Only in-frame clones appear in the TCRdb table, and some are missing; sequencing was by immunoSEQ multiplex PCR. Of about 140,000 clones in the sample, around 94% were seen once. The sample was blood. These receptor sequences come from a man aged 35 to 55 in good health.

This clone was detected only once. The rearrangement uses TRBV9 and TRBJ1-3; unclear D gene. The V end lost 4 bases, the J end lost 4 bases, and 6 bases lay between the germline ends. The germline V gene has CDR1 SGDLS and CDR2 YYNGEE. This CDR3 contains 12 residues. The CDR3 region is CASSLGGNTIYF. In nucleotides, the CDR3 is TGTGCCAGCAGCCTTGGGGGAAACACCATATATTTT.

V and J are TRBV6-6 and TRBJ1-1; D ambiguous. V shed 3 bases and J shed 4 bases, with 9 bases lying between them. Germline V CDR1 and CDR2: MNHNY, SVGAGI (reference sequence). The CDR3 has 13 residues. CDR3 in amino acids: CASSYGVGTEAFF. The CDR3, as DNA: TGTGCCAGCAGTTATGGGGTTGGCACTGAAGCTTTCTTT.

The chain recombines TRBV6-5 with TRBJ2-2; perhaps TRBD1 as D (5 bases). The CDR3 runs to 13 residues. The ends were cut back, 7 bases at V and 8 bases at J, with 14 bases in the middle. CDR1 and CDR2 (germline): MNHEY, SVGAGI. Written as DNA, the CDR3 is TGTGCCAGCAAAAGGCAGGGCTCAGGGGAGCTGTTTTTT. Amino acid sequence: CASKRQGSGELFF.

This clone has just one count. V gene TRBV28 combines with J gene TRBJ1-1; 9 positions agree with TRBD1. Per germline, CDR1 MDHEN and CDR2 SYDVKM. The length of the CDR3 is 18 residues. With 5 bases clipped from V and 4 bases from J, the junction kept 17 bases outside the gene matches. CDR3 amino acids: CASSPFTFSQGAITEAFF. Written as DNA, the CDR3 is TGTGCCAGCAGTCCCTTTACTTTTTCACAGGGGGCCATCACTGAAGCTTTCTTT.

The chain is built from TRBV27 and TRBJ2-6; D not certain. CDR3 length equals 15 residues. The V gene lost 1 base and the J gene lost 0 bases, with 4 bases spanning the gap. CDR1 and CDR2 (germline): MNHEY, SMNVEV (reference sequence). For the CDR3, the DNA is TGTGCCAGCAGTTTATTCTCCTCTGGGGCCAACGTCCTGACTTTC. Its translation: CASSLFSSGANVLTF.

This clone was observed a single time. V usage is TRBV19 and J usage is TRBJ2-2; 10 bases map to TRBD2. V was clipped by 8 bases and J by 3 bases; unmatched bases: 3. The CDR3 sequence is 14 residues long. Germline V gene lookup returns CDR1 LNHDA and CDR2 SQIVND (reference sequence). The CDR3 spells CASSTSGYTGELFF. The DNA for the CDR3 is TGTGCCAGTTCGACTAGCGGGTACACCGGGGAGCTGTTTTTT.

This sequence joins TRBV5-6 and TRBJ2-5; a possible D gene is TRBD1 (5 bases). This CDR3 has 16 residues. Per germline, CDR1 SGHDT and CDR2 YYEEEE. V was cut by 5 bases and J by 2 bases, with 19 bases left in between. CDR3 nucleotides: TGTGCCAGCAGTTTGCACTTCAATAGACAGCAAGAGACCCAGTACTTC. This gives the protein CASSLHFNRQQETQYF.

The gene calls are TRBV28 and TRBJ1-5; 8 bases match TRBD1. V gave up 7 bases and J gave up 2 bases; unmatched junction bases: 22. Per the germline V gene, CDR1 is MDHEN and CDR2 is SYDVKM. The CDR3 runs to 20 residues. CDR3 nucleotides: TGTGCCAGCATCCCCCCTCGGAGCAGGGGGCTGTCGTTGGGCAATCAGCCCCAGCATTTT. This gives the protein CASIPPRSRGLSLGNQPQHF. The entire variable domain, with the rest obtained from reference TRBV28 and TRBJ1-5, is as follows: DVKVTQSSRYLVKRTGEKVFLECVQDMDHENMFWYRQDPGLGLRLIYFSYDVKMKEKGDIPEGYSVSREKKERFSLILESASTNQTSMYLCASIPPRSRGLSLGNQPQHFGDGTRLSIL.

This clone was observed once. The rearrangement uses TRBV14 and TRBJ1-2; weak D call: TRBD1 (6 bases). V was trimmed by 3 bases and J by 7 bases, leaving 12 bases between them. CDR3 size: 13 residues. The germline CDR1 and CDR2 sequences are SGHDN and FVKESK. The CDR3 protein is CASSQDRRSGYTF. The CDR3 bases are TGTGCCAGCAGCCAGGACAGACGGTCTGGCTACACCTTC. Drawing the rest from reference TRBV14 and TRBJ1-2, the complete variable domain is EAGVTQFPSHSVIEKGQTVTLRCDPISGHDNLYWYRRVMGKEIKFLLHFVKESKQDESGMPNNRFLAERTGGTYSTLKVQPAELEDSGVYFCASSQDRRSGYTFGSGTRLTVV.